The rows below give T cell receptor beta chains drawn from one sample of a study of cytomegalovirus exposure and HLA in healthy donors. Only in-frame clones appear in the TCRdb table, and some are missing; sequencing was by immunoSEQ multiplex PCR. Of 100,000 to 150,000 clones listed, under 70% are singletons. The sample taken for sequencing was PBMCs. The receptors originated from a man between 18 and 35 years old in good health and CMV-seronegative. Each CDR3 is given with its conserved first and last residue. A D gene is named only where the DNA matches it firmly. Size tells how often a clone was seen (once, few, many) or the class of an expanded clone, and some rows leave it out.

d_gene: TRBD1
j_gene: TRBJ1-5
v_gene: TRBV28
abundance: -
CDR3aa: CASNTPEGTVNQPQHF
CDR3nt: TGTGCCAGCAACACACCCGAGGGGACAGTCAATCAGCCCCAGCATTTT

d_gene: -
j_gene: TRBJ1-1
v_gene: TRBV6-5
abundance: -
CDR3aa: CASIGSVNTEAFF
CDR3nt: TGTGCCAGCATCGGGAGTGTGAACACTGAAGCTTTCTTT

d_gene: TRBD2
j_gene: TRBJ2-7
v_gene: TRBV28
abundance: -
CDR3aa: CASSGRTSGKYEQYF
CDR3nt: TGTGCCAGCAGTGGCCGCACTAGCGGGAAGTACGAGCAGTACTTC

d_gene: -
j_gene: TRBJ2-7
v_gene: TRBV19
abundance: -
CDR3aa: CASASDSPVHEQYF
CDR3nt: TGTGCCAGTGCGAGCGACAGTCCCGTGCACGAGCAGTACTTC

d_gene: -
j_gene: TRBJ1-2
v_gene: TRBV4-2
abundance: -
CDR3aa: CASSQDGRDYGYTF
CDR3nt: TGTGCCAGCAGCCAAGATGGCAGGGACTATGGCTACACCTTC

d_gene: TRBD1
j_gene: TRBJ1-1
v_gene: TRBV4-1
abundance: -
CDR3aa: CASSQDRLLKGAFEAFF
CDR3nt: TGCGCCAGCAGCCAAGATAGGCTACTGAAGGGGGCCTTCGAAGCTTTCTTT

d_gene: -
j_gene: TRBJ2-5
v_gene: TRBV12-2
abundance: -
CDR3aa: CASRTGGQETQYF
CDR3nt: TGTGCAAGTCGCACAGGGGGCCAAGAGACCCAGTACTTC

d_gene: TRBD2
j_gene: TRBJ2-1
v_gene: TRBV9
abundance: once
CDR3aa: CASSVGLAGGKKFF
CDR3nt: TGTGCCAGCAGCGTAGGACTAGCGGGAGGCAAGAAGTTCTTC

d_gene: -
j_gene: TRBJ2-2
v_gene: TRBV23-1
abundance: -
CDR3aa: CASSLGLSNTGELFF
CDR3nt: TGCGCCAGCAGTCTCGGACTTTCAAACACCGGGGAGCTGTTTTTT

d_gene: TRBD1
j_gene: TRBJ2-5
v_gene: TRBV5-4
abundance: once
CDR3aa: CASSSRQGMTQYF
CDR3nt: TGTGCCAGCAGCTCCCGACAGGGTATGACCCAGTACTTC

d_gene: -
j_gene: TRBJ1-2
v_gene: TRBV19
abundance: -
CDR3aa: CASRGGQTNYGYTF
CDR3nt: TGTGCCAGTAGAGGCGGACAGACTAACTATGGCTACACCTTC

d_gene: -
j_gene: TRBJ1-5
v_gene: TRBV7-9
abundance: -
CDR3aa: CASSFGLGDQPQHF
CDR3nt: TGTGCCAGCAGCTTTGGATTGGGAGATCAGCCCCAGCATTTT

d_gene: -
j_gene: TRBJ2-1
v_gene: TRBV7-9
abundance: -
CDR3aa: CASSSTDRINSYNEQFF
CDR3nt: TGTGCCAGCAGCTCAACTGACAGGATTAACTCCTACAATGAGCAGTTCTTC

d_gene: TRBD2
j_gene: TRBJ2-4
v_gene: TRBV11-3
abundance: few
CDR3aa: CASRARPSGGLAKNIQYF
CDR3nt: TGTGCCAGCAGGGCCCGACCTAGCGGGGGGCTAGCCAAAAACATTCAGTACTTC

d_gene: -
j_gene: TRBJ2-1
v_gene: TRBV2
abundance: -
CDR3aa: CASLVSLSYNEQFF
CDR3nt: TGTGCCAGCCTAGTAAGCCTCTCCTACAATGAGCAGTTCTTC

d_gene: -
j_gene: TRBJ2-3
v_gene: TRBV19
abundance: -
CDR3aa: CASSIARDTQYF
CDR3nt: TGTGCCAGTAGTATTGCTCGGGATACGCAGTATTTT

d_gene: -
j_gene: TRBJ1-5
v_gene: TRBV4-2
abundance: -
CDR3aa: CASSQDLGGRQPQHF
CDR3nt: TGTGCCAGCAGCCAAGATCTGGGGGGGCGGCAGCCCCAGCATTTT

d_gene: -
j_gene: TRBJ2-3
v_gene: TRBV19
abundance: -
CDR3aa: CASSSPHSLADTQYF
CDR3nt: TGTGCCAGTAGTTCTCCTCACAGTCTTGCAGATACGCAGTATTTT

d_gene: TRBD1
j_gene: TRBJ2-7
v_gene: TRBV23-1
abundance: few
CDR3aa: CASTRGQGSYEQYF
CDR3nt: TGCGCCAGCACTAGGGGACAGGGGTCCTACGAGCAGTACTTC

d_gene: TRBD1
j_gene: TRBJ2-2
v_gene: TRBV19
abundance: -
CDR3aa: CASIAGQGATGELFF
CDR3nt: TGTGCCAGTATTGCGGGACAGGGGGCTACCGGGGAGCTGTTTTTT

d_gene: -
j_gene: TRBJ2-7
v_gene: TRBV5-1
abundance: -
CDR3aa: CASSLGGAPYEQYF
CDR3nt: TGCGCCAGCAGCTTAGGCGGCGCTCCCTACGAGCAGTACTTC

d_gene: TRBD2
j_gene: TRBJ2-7
v_gene: TRBV5-1
abundance: -
CDR3aa: CASSLGRLAGGSYEQYF
CDR3nt: TGCGCCAGCAGCTTGGGCCGACTAGCGGGAGGTTCCTACGAGCAGTACTTC

d_gene: -
j_gene: TRBJ2-2
v_gene: TRBV5-6
abundance: -
CDR3aa: CPSGKTDSFTGELFF
CDR3nt: TGTCCCAGCGGAAAAACGGACTCTTTCACCGGGGAGCTGTTTTTT

d_gene: -
j_gene: TRBJ1-1
v_gene: TRBV9
abundance: -
CDR3aa: CASSAHRTEKTPKGEAFF
CDR3nt: TGTGCCAGCAGCGCTCACCGGACAGAAAAAACACCCAAGGGTGAAGCTTTCTTT

d_gene: TRBD1
j_gene: TRBJ2-7
v_gene: TRBV19
abundance: -
CDR3aa: CASRPGQGQDEQYF
CDR3nt: TGTGCCAGTAGACCGGGACAGGGACAGGACGAGCAGTACTTC

d_gene: TRBD1
j_gene: TRBJ1-4
v_gene: TRBV7-9
abundance: -
CDR3aa: CASSLVSGQGVWTNEKLFF
CDR3nt: TGTGCCAGCAGCTTAGTTTCAGGACAGGGGGTCTGGACTAATGAAAAACTGTTTTTT

d_gene: TRBD2
j_gene: TRBJ2-1
v_gene: TRBV7-2
abundance: -
CDR3aa: CASSLGLAGRSSNEQFF
CDR3nt: TGTGCCAGCAGCTTAGGACTAGCGGGACGATCAAGCAATGAGCAGTTCTTC

d_gene: -
j_gene: TRBJ1-4
v_gene: TRBV19
abundance: -
CDR3aa: CASRPPREARFGDEKLFF
CDR3nt: TGTGCCAGTCGTCCCCCTCGGGAGGCCCGCTTTGGAGATGAAAAACTGTTTTTT

d_gene: -
j_gene: TRBJ1-1
v_gene: TRBV5-6
abundance: -
CDR3aa: CASSLAFGGGVEAFF
CDR3nt: TGTGCCAGCAGCTTGGCTTTTGGAGGGGGGGTTGAAGCTTTCTTT

d_gene: -
j_gene: TRBJ2-4
v_gene: TRBV19
abundance: -
CDR3aa: CASSGGGGENIQYF
CDR3nt: TGTGCCAGTAGTGGCGGGGGCGGCGAAAACATTCAGTACTTC